The rows below give T cell receptor beta chains drawn from one sample of a study of tumor-infiltrating lymphocytes in primary liver carcinoma. TCRdb re-called the multiplex PCR reads with MiXCR, one entry per CDR3 protein. Among about 110,000 distinct CDR3 sequences, 82% were seen once, and the ten largest hold approximately 20%. Sequencing was done on a sample of liver tumor tissue from sampling region 3. These receptors all stem from a man aged 35 to 55 with primary liver carcinoma and hepatitis B virus infection. The CDR3 runs from the conserved cysteine through the conserved F or W. The D gene is left open where the match is weak. Clone size, where shown, is once, few, many, or a class for clones that have expanded.

j_gene: TRBJ1-6
abundance: .
v_gene: TRBV5-6
d_gene: .
CDR3aa: CAGSPRTPVNSPLHF
CDR3nt: TGTGCCGGCAGTCCAAGGACTCCAGTGAATTCACCTCTCCACTTT

j_gene: TRBJ2-4
abundance: .
v_gene: TRBV15
d_gene: .
CDR3aa: CATGRDSSGLAKNIQYF
CDR3nt: TGTGCCACCGGCAGAGACTCCAGCGGCTTAGCCAAAAACATTCAGTACTTC

j_gene: TRBJ2-4
abundance: .
v_gene: TRBV11-2
d_gene: .
CDR3aa: CASTTSAVSKNIKYF
CDR3nt: TGTGCCAGCACCACTTCGGCGGTTTCCAAAAACATTAAGTACTTC

j_gene: TRBJ2-1
abundance: few
v_gene: TRBV11-3
d_gene: .
CDR3aa: CDSNLGVSNNEQFF
CDR3nt: TGTGACAGCAACTTAGGTGTCTCGAACAATGAACAGTTCTTC

j_gene: TRBJ2-5
abundance: .
v_gene: TRBV29-1
d_gene: TRBD2
CDR3aa: CSALLAKETQYF
CDR3nt: TGCAGCGCGCTACTAGCGAAAGAGACCCAATACTTC

j_gene: TRBJ2-1
abundance: .
v_gene: TRBV11-3
d_gene: .
CDR3aa: CASSLGVCNSEQFF
CDR3nt: TGTGCCAGCAGCTTAGGGGTTTGCAACAGTGAGCAGTTCTTC

j_gene: TRBJ2-2
abundance: .
v_gene: TRBV19
d_gene: .
CDR3aa: CASSMKIGPLTELFF
CDR3nt: TGTGCCAGTAGTATGAAAATCGGCCCTTTGACGGAGCTGTTTTTT

j_gene: TRBJ2-4
abundance: .
v_gene: TRBV7-9
d_gene: .
CDR3aa: CASSSFGGPINIQYF
CDR3nt: TGTGCCAGTAGCTCCTTCGGGGGCCCCATAAACATTCAGTACTTC

j_gene: TRBJ2-1
abundance: .
v_gene: TRBV12-3/TRBV12-4
d_gene: .
CDR3aa: CASNLLGNEQFF
CDR3nt: TGTGCTAGCAATTTGTTGGGGAATGAGCAGTTCTTC

j_gene: TRBJ2-3
abundance: .
v_gene: TRBV19
d_gene: .
CDR3aa: CASNVRGSTDTQYF
CDR3nt: TGTGCCAGTAATGTAAGGGGAAGCACAGATACGCAGTATTTT

j_gene: TRBJ2-7
abundance: .
v_gene: TRBV2
d_gene: TRBD1
CDR3aa: CASSGDRLYDHYF
CDR3nt: TGTGCCAGCAGTGGGGACAGGTTGTACGATCACTACTTC

j_gene: TRBJ2-1
abundance: few
v_gene: TRBV11-2
d_gene: .
CDR3aa: CASSLYRNSYNEQFF
CDR3nt: TGTGCCAGCAGCTTATACAGGAACTCCTACAATGAGCAGTTCTTC

j_gene: TRBJ2-3
abundance: once
v_gene: TRBV4-2
d_gene: TRBD2
CDR3aa: CSSSPTSTPSGRYTDTQYF
CDR3nt: TGTTCCAGCAGCCCGACCTCTACCCCTAGCGGGAGGTACACAGATACGCAGTATTTT

j_gene: TRBJ1-1
abundance: .
v_gene: TRBV10-3
d_gene: .
CDR3aa: CAISERGGRLRAFF
CDR3nt: TGTGCCATCAGTGAAAGAGGTGGGAGACTGAGAGCCTTCTTT

j_gene: TRBJ2-3
abundance: .
v_gene: TRBV12-3/TRBV12-4
d_gene: TRBD1
CDR3aa: CASSFTGGEDMQYF
CDR3nt: TGTGCCAGCAGTTTCACAGGGGGTGAGGATATGCAGTATTTT

j_gene: TRBJ1-5
abundance: .
v_gene: TRBV5-6
d_gene: .
CDR3aa: CASGSGFDNQPQHF
CDR3nt: TGTGCCAGCGGCTCGGGGTTCGACAATCAGCCCCAGCATTTT

j_gene: TRBJ2-2
abundance: .
v_gene: TRBV10-3
d_gene: .
CDR3aa: CTISEQQGNTGELFF
CDR3nt: TGTACAATCAGTGAGCAACAGGGGAACACCGGGGAGCTGTTTTTT

j_gene: TRBJ2-2
abundance: .
v_gene: TRBV12-3/TRBV12-4
d_gene: TRBD1
CDR3aa: CTSSHDRGGTGDLFF
CDR3nt: TGTACCAGCAGCCACGACAGGGGGGGCACCGGGGACCTGTTTTTT

j_gene: TRBJ1-6
abundance: .
v_gene: TRBV4-2
d_gene: .
CDR3aa: CVSSQDGSGGDSPLHF
CDR3nt: TGTGTCAGCAGCCAAGATGGGTCAGGAGGAGATTCACCCCTCCACTTT

j_gene: TRBJ2-7
abundance: .
v_gene: TRBV12-3/TRBV12-4
d_gene: .
CDR3aa: CANSGDTSYEKYF
CDR3nt: TGTGCCAACAGTGGTGACACCAGCTACGAGAAGTACTTC

j_gene: TRBJ2-7
abundance: .
v_gene: TRBV7-9
d_gene: .
CDR3aa: CASSRTNGSFYEEYF
CDR3nt: TGTGCCAGCAGCCGGACTAACGGGAGTTTCTACGAGGAGTACTTC

j_gene: TRBJ2-1
abundance: .
v_gene: TRBV11-2
d_gene: TRBD2
CDR3aa: CASGLLTSWSNDEQFF
CDR3nt: TGTGCCAGCGGACTCCTGACTAGCTGGAGTAATGATGAGCAGTTCTTC

j_gene: TRBJ1-2
abundance: .
v_gene: TRBV29-1
d_gene: TRBD1
CDR3aa: CSVAKGARSYTF
CDR3nt: TGCAGCGTTGCGAAGGGGGCGCGGAGCTACACCTTC

j_gene: TRBJ1-2
abundance: .
v_gene: TRBV28
d_gene: TRBD1
CDR3aa: CASSSGQGVRYDYTF
CDR3nt: TGTGCTAGCAGTTCCGGACAGGGGGTTAGGTATGACTACACCTTC

j_gene: TRBJ2-7
abundance: .
v_gene: TRBV12-3/TRBV12-4
d_gene: TRBD1
CDR3aa: CASSRTGDSYEQYF
CDR3nt: TGTGCCAGTAGCCGGACAGGGGACTCCTACGAGCAGTACTTC

j_gene: TRBJ2-5
abundance: many
v_gene: TRBV2
d_gene: TRBD2
CDR3aa: CASSGPAGGETQYF
CDR3nt: TGTGCCAGCAGTGGCCCAGCGGGAGGGGAGACCCAGTACTTC

j_gene: TRBJ1-2
abundance: .
v_gene: TRBV29-1
d_gene: .
CDR3aa: CSVGVPSGTQVADYGYTF
CDR3nt: TGCAGCGTTGGGGTACCATCAGGAACTCAAGTGGCTGACTATGGCTACACCTTC

j_gene: TRBJ1-1
abundance: .
v_gene: TRBV29-1
d_gene: .
CDR3aa: CSGGQEGYQNAEALF
CDR3nt: TGCAGCGGGGGGCAGGAAGGCTATCAGAACGCTGAAGCTTTATTT

j_gene: TRBJ2-7
abundance: .
v_gene: TRBV28
d_gene: .
CDR3aa: CASSFPGYSDEQYF
CDR3nt: TGTGCCAGCAGTTTCCCAGGGTATAGCGACGAGCAGTACTTC

j_gene: TRBJ1-4
abundance: .
v_gene: TRBV4-3
d_gene: TRBD1
CDR3aa: CASCREQGGEKLFF
CDR3nt: TGCGCCAGCTGCCGCGAACAGGGGGGAGAAAAACTCTTTTTT

j_gene: TRBJ2-2
abundance: .
v_gene: TRBV29-1
d_gene: .
CDR3aa: CSVMANTGELFF
CDR3nt: TGCAGCGTTATGGCTAACACCGGGGAACTGTTTTTT

j_gene: TRBJ1-5
abundance: once
v_gene: TRBV6-2/TRBV6-3
d_gene: .
CDR3aa: CANSYDSYQSQHF
CDR3nt: TGTGCCAACAGTTACGACAGCTATCAGTCCCAGCATTTT

j_gene: TRBJ2-1
abundance: .
v_gene: TRBV6-2/TRBV6-3
d_gene: TRBD2
CDR3aa: CASSYTAGDLYEQFF
CDR3nt: TGTGCCAGTAGTTACACGGCGGGAGACCTCTATGAGCAGTTCTTC